This T cell receptor beta chain is from a study of T cell clonotyping in hematopoietic cell transplantation. The study, taken as a whole, reports: Graft donor and pretransplant recipient Inverse Simpson Index values predicted broader posttransplant TCR diversity.

CDR3 length equals 11 residues. Germline V CDR1 and CDR2: LNHDA, SQIVND (reference sequence). V dropped 6 bases and J dropped 2 bases, with 3 bases sitting between them. Method: immunoSEQ multiplex PCR; TCRdb's copy keeps in-frame clones and lacks some. This table has 3,700 or so clones, 95% appearing once. In the case of this clone: The antigen is undetermined.

The sequence derives from a male patient aged 50 to 59 who had an allogeneic stem cell transplant from a related donor, so the T cells may come from the graft donor. Some clones in this sample may be carry-over from other donors' samples. The starting material was PBMCs, obtained 30 days after allogeneic stem cell transplant. The V call is TRBV19, the J call TRBJ2-3; D gene uncertain. The CDR3 DNA reads TGTGCCAGTAGGAACACAGATACGCAGTATTTT. Protein sequence: CASRNTDTQYF.